Below are 32 T cell receptor beta chains sequenced from a single sample in a study of cytomegalovirus exposure and HLA in healthy donors. 60 Vbeta and 13 Jbeta primers were used in PCR. This table comes from immunoSEQ multiplex PCR, and its TCRdb copy is limited to in-frame clones, with some not included. Here the sample spans about 120,000 clones, over 70% being singletons. Input material: PBMCs. These receptors originate from a woman aged 40-49 years in good health and CMV-seropositive.

The rearrangement uses TRBV7-2 and TRBJ2-7, with D tentatively TRBD2 (7 bases). Germline V gene data show CDR1 as SGHTA and CDR2 as FQGNSA. The CDR3 has 15 residues. V was shortened by 3 bases and J by 1 base, with 13 bases between the two germline ends. CDR3 nucleotide sequence: TGTGCCAGCAGCTTCCGGGGGGCCGGATCCTACGAGCAGTACTTC. Amino acid sequence: CASSFRGAGSYEQYF. Using reference TRBV7-2 and TRBJ2-7 for the parts outside the CDR3, the full variable domain is GAGVSQSPSNKVTEKGKDVELRCDPISGHTALYWYRQSLGQGLEFLIYFQGNSAPDKSGLPSDRFSAERTGGSVSTLTIQRTQQEDSAVYLCASSFRGAGSYEQYFGPGTRLTVT.

The chain joins TRBV30 to TRBJ1-1, with D perhaps matching TRBD1 (6 bases). Germline V gene sequence: CDR1 GTSNPN, CDR2 SVGIG (reference sequence). Between the trimmed V and J ends, which lost 0 bases and 10 bases, there was a span of 24 bases. This CDR3 comprises 16 residues. CDR3 nucleotide sequence: TGTGCCTGGAGTGTAAGGGATAGGGGGACCCAGAAAGGAGCTTTCTTT. Its translation: CAWSVRDRGTQKGAFF.

The chain recombines TRBV4-2 with TRBJ2-1; the D is unclear. The germline CDR1 and CDR2 sequences are LGHNA and YNFKEQ. This CDR3 contains 12 residues. Trimming took off 0 bases at V and 10 bases at J, with 7 bases between the two ends. The DNA of the CDR3 is TGTGCCAGCAGCCAAGATAGCCCCGAGCAGTTCTTC. Amino acids: CASSQDSPEQFF.

The chain is built from TRBV7-9 and TRBJ2-7, with 7 bases fitting TRBD1. The CDR3 is 15 amino acids. The germline CDR1 and CDR2 sequences are SEHNR and FQNEAQ (reference sequence). Losses at the gene ends were 5 bases for V and 0 bases for J; bases not matched to a gene: 7. CDR3 DNA sequence: TGTGCCAGCAGCCCACAGGGGATGAGCTCCTACGAGCAGTACTTC. This codes for CASSPQGMSSYEQYF.

The chain couples TRBV30 to TRBJ2-1; D is unclear. The germline V and J ends were trimmed by 0 bases and 10 bases, with 13 bases remaining between them. This CDR3 is 13 amino acids long. The germline CDR1 and CDR2 sequences are GTSNPN and SVGIG (reference sequence). The DNA of the CDR3 is TGTGCCTGGAGTGTACCCGAGTTGGTGGAGCAGTTCTTC. Translated: CAWSVPELVEQFF. Full variable domain (outside the CDR3, taken from reference TRBV30 and TRBJ2-1): SQTIHQWPATLVQPVGSPLSLECTVEGTSNPNLYWYRQAAGRGLQLLFYSVGIGQISSEVPQNLSASRPQDRQFILSSKKLLLSDSGFYLCAWSVPELVEQFFGPGTRLTVL.

The sample holds a few counts of this clone. The genes are TRBV5-1 and TRBJ1-4; tentative D call: TRBD1 (6 bases). The CDR3 runs to 15 residues. Between the trimmed V and J ends, which lost 4 bases and 7 bases, there was a span of 17 bases. CDR1 SGHRS and CDR2 YFSETQ come from the germline V gene. The CDR3 loop reads CASSPETSRGEKLFF. The CDR3 DNA is TGCGCCAGCAGCCCTGAAACAAGCAGGGGTGAAAAACTGTTTTTT.

This clone qualifies as medium-sized (0.01 to 0.1%). This sequence joins TRBV7-2 and TRBJ1-2, with D perhaps TRBD1 (6 bases). This CDR3 region has 15 residues. In germline, CDR1 is SGHTA, CDR2 FQGNSA. With 4 bases removed from V and 2 bases from J, the gap between germline ends came to 14 bases. The CDR3 loop is CASSSGTGMNYGYTF. The CDR3 DNA reads TGTGCCAGCAGCTCAGGCACAGGGATGAACTATGGCTACACCTTC. The full variable domain, rest sourced from reference TRBV7-2 and TRBJ1-2, is GAGVSQSPSNKVTEKGKDVELRCDPISGHTALYWYRQSLGQGLEFLIYFQGNSAPDKSGLPSDRFSAERTGGSVSTLTIQRTQQEDSAVYLCASSSGTGMNYGYTFGSGTRLTVV.

This chain links TRBV25-1 with TRBJ2-7; 9 bases are a match to TRBD1. This CDR3 spans 14 amino acids. Germline V gives CDR1 MGHDK, CDR2 SYGVNS. V gave up 1 base and J gave up 3 bases; unmatched junction bases: 1. CDR3: CASSELGQGYEQYF. CDR3 nucleotide sequence: TGTGCCAGCAGTGAATTGGGACAGGGCTACGAGCAGTACTTC.

The chain is built from TRBV7-2 and TRBJ1-4; a weak D match, TRBD1 (6 bases). This CDR3 spans 14 amino acids. Germline assignment: CDR1 SGHTA and CDR2 FQGNSA. V lost 5 bases to trimming and J lost 4 bases, with 11 bases between them. CDR3 DNA sequence: TGTGCCAGCAGCCCGACAGGATATAATGAAAAACTGTTTTTT. This sequence encodes CASSPTGYNEKLFF.

This clone was detected once. The CDR3 region has the DNA TGCGCCAGCAGCCAAGATAGGCGGATCGCAACTAATGAAAAACTGTTTTTT. Translated: CASSQDRRIATNEKLFF. The chain carries TRBV4-3 and TRBJ1-4; D unclear. Trimming removed 0 bases from V and 0 bases from J, with 11 bases in between. This CDR3 is built from 17 residues. CDR1 and CDR2 (germline): LGHNA, YSLEER.

The chain carries TRBV15 and TRBJ2-3; 8 nucleotides match TRBD2. CDR1 is LNHNV and CDR2 is YYDKDF in the germline V gene (reference sequence). The V gene end was trimmed by 9 bases and the J gene end by 4 bases; junction bases not matched to a gene: 12. This CDR3 spans 15 amino acids. In DNA, the CDR3 is TGTGCCACGACCGAAAGCGGGAGTCTCGCAGATACGCAGTATTTT. This translates into CATTESGSLADTQYF.

This chain connects TRBV30 to TRBJ1-1; D is undetermined. Germline loops: CDR1 GTSNPN, CDR2 SVGIG (reference sequence). The CDR3 sequence is 11 residues long. The V and J ends lost 5 bases and 0 bases respectively, with 4 bases between them. Here the CDR3 reads CAWAMNTEAFF. CDR3 DNA: TGTGCCTGGGCTATGAACACTGAAGCTTTCTTT.

The chain recombines TRBV7-2 with TRBJ2-3; 11 bases agree with TRBD2. Germline values: CDR1 SGHTA, CDR2 FQGNSA. Losses at the gene ends were 4 bases for V and 3 bases for J; bases not matched to a gene: 12. The CDR3 consists of 18 residues. CDR3 in amino acids: CASSYPTSGALRTDTQYF. DNA for the CDR3: TGTGCCAGCAGCTATCCGACTAGCGGGGCCCTGAGGACAGATACGCAGTATTTT.

The chain joins TRBV30 to TRBJ2-1; D might be TRBD1 (5 bases). V shed 0 bases and J shed 12 bases, with 15 bases lying between them. This CDR3 has 13 residues. Per germline, CDR1 GTSNPN and CDR2 SVGIG (reference sequence). The CDR3 loop is CAWSVGAANRQFF. The CDR3 DNA sequence: TGTGCCTGGAGTGTAGGGGCCGCGAATAGGCAGTTCTTC.

The sample holds a few counts of this clone. This CDR3 is CASSLGGDSDTQYF. The CDR3 DNA follows: TGTGCCAGCAGCTTAGGCGGAGATAGTGATACGCAGTATTTT. The chain uses TRBV11-2 and TRBJ2-3; D is uncertain. The CDR3 totals 14 residues. V shed 1 base and J shed 6 bases, with 11 bases lying between them. The germline V gene encodes CDR1 SGHAT and CDR2 FQNNGV.

The CDR3 DNA is TGCAGTGCTCCGGACAGCGTTGAAGCTTTCTTT. Translation: CSAPDSVEAFF. The chain couples TRBV20-1 to TRBJ1-1; tentative D call: TRBD1 (6 bases). CDR1 and CDR2 (germline): DFQATT, SNEGSKA (reference sequence). Trimming took off 5 bases at V and 7 bases at J, with 11 bases between the two ends. The length of the CDR3 is 11 residues.

V is TRBV2 and J is TRBJ1-4, with D perhaps TRBD1 (5 bases). V was shortened by 6 bases and J by 4 bases, with 15 bases between the two germline ends. The CDR3 contains 15 residues. Germline CDR1 SNHLY, CDR2 FYNNEI. The DNA for the CDR3 is TGTGCCAGCAGGAAAGCGACAGTCAGTAATGAAAAACTGTTTTTT. It codes for CASRKATVSNEKLFF.

This clone has only a few counts. The CDR3, as DNA: TGTGCCGGCGACAGGGGCGCTATCTATGGCTACACCTTC. This encodes CAGDRGAIYGYTF. V gene TRBV6-1 combines with J gene TRBJ1-2, with 8 positions matching TRBD1. Per the germline V gene, CDR1 is MNHNS and CDR2 is SASEGT. This CDR3 has 13 amino acids. After removal of 11 bases from V and 4 bases from J, the junction contained 9 bases not matched to a gene.

The chain joins TRBV5-1 to TRBJ1-2; D remains unclear. There are 14 residues in the CDR3. CDR1 is SGHRS, CDR2 YFSETQ, per germline. Trimming removed 2 bases at V and 1 base at J, with 9 bases between. CDR3 sequence reads: CASSFHGVNYGYTF. In DNA form, the CDR3 reads TGCGCCAGCAGCTTCCACGGGGTTAACTATGGCTACACCTTC.

The chain uses TRBV27 and TRBJ1-2; possible D gene TRBD1, 6 bases. Trimming removed 3 bases from V and 8 bases from J, with 13 bases in between. The CDR3 loop spans 13 amino acids. Germline CDR1 reads MNHEY; CDR2 reads SMNVEV (reference sequence). The CDR3: CASSLRQGWGYTF. DNA for the CDR3: TGTGCCAGCAGTTTGAGGCAGGGGTGGGGCTACACCTTC.

This chain links TRBV15 with TRBJ1-3; tentative D call: TRBD1 (6 bases). Trimming removed 5 bases at V and 0 bases at J, with 17 bases between. In germline, CDR1 is LNHNV, CDR2 YYDKDF (reference sequence). The CDR3 length is 17 residues. CDR3 residues: CATSEDGTTYSGNTIYF. The CDR3, as DNA: TGTGCCACCAGCGAAGACGGGACAACTTACTCTGGAAACACCATATATTTT. Using reference TRBV15 and TRBJ1-3 for the parts outside the CDR3, the full variable domain is DAMVIQNPRYQVTQFGKPVTLSCSQTLNHNVMYWYQQKSSQAPKLLFHYYDKDFNNEADTPDNFQSRRPNTSFCFLDIRSPGLGDTAMYLCATSEDGTTYSGNTIYFGEGSWLTVV.

V usage is TRBV5-1 and J usage is TRBJ2-2; possibly TRBD1 for D (5 bases). Germline V lookup: CDR1 SGHRS, CDR2 YFSETQ. The V end was cut by 1 base, the J end by 0 bases, with 10 bases between. The CDR3 consists of 16 residues. CDR3 sequence reads: CASSLRQGTNTGELFF. CDR3 nucleotide sequence: TGCGCCAGCAGCTTGCGGCAGGGTACGAACACCGGGGAGCTGTTTTTT.

The J gene is TRBJ2-1, the V gene TRBV4-3, with TRBD2 matching 9 bases. V gave up 0 bases and J gave up 10 bases; unmatched junction bases: 7. CDR3 length equals 15 residues. Germline-derived CDR1 and CDR2 are LGHNA and YSLEER. DNA of the CDR3: TGCGCCAGCAGCCAAGATCGGCTAGCGGGAACCGAGCAGTTCTTC. Protein: CASSQDRLAGTEQFF.

The chain has TRBV2 and TRBJ1-2, with D maybe TRBD1 (6 bases). Germline lookup yields CDR1 SNHLY and CDR2 FYNNEI. V was cut by 7 bases and J by 3 bases, with 9 bases left in between. The CDR3 sequence is 12 residues long. The DNA for the CDR3 is TGTGCCAGCAAGGGGGATTACTATGGCTACACCTTC. Protein: CASKGDYYGYTF.

V gene TRBV7-2 combines with J gene TRBJ2-5, with 7 bases that match TRBD2. The CDR3 is 14 residues long. CDR1 and CDR2 from the germline V gene are SGHTA and FQGNSA. Trimming removed 1 base from V and 5 bases from J; junction bases left unmatched: 4. CDR3 loop: CASSLGGSGETQYF. The CDR3 DNA is TGTGCCAGCAGCTTAGGGGGTAGCGGGGAGACCCAGTACTTC.

This clone was observed a single time. The rearrangement links TRBV7-3 to TRBJ2-7, with D possibly TRBD1 on 5 matching bases. CDR3 length equals 13 residues. Trimming took off 4 bases at V and 7 bases at J, with 14 bases between the two ends. In germline, CDR1 is SGHTA, CDR2 FQGTGA. DNA of the CDR3: TGTGCCAGCAGCTCGGGCCCCAGGGAAGAGCAGTACTTC. It encodes CASSSGPREEQYF.

The rearrangement joins TRBV5-6 to TRBJ2-7, with D unclear. V dropped 0 bases and J dropped 6 bases, with 7 bases sitting between them. From germline, CDR1 is SGHDT and CDR2 YYEEEE. The CDR3 loop spans 12 amino acids. The CDR3 protein is CASSLAVGEQYF. CDR3 nucleotide sequence: TGTGCCAGCAGCTTGGCGGTTGGCGAGCAGTACTTC.

This chain uses TRBV4-3 with TRBJ1-1; 7 nucleotides match TRBD1. Trimming cost V 0 bases and J 0 bases; bases outside gene matches: 1. The CDR3 has 15 amino acids. Looked up from germline, CDR1 is LGHNA and CDR2 is YSLEER. The DNA of the CDR3 is TGCGCCAGCAGCCAAGACGGGACAGTGAACACTGAAGCTTTCTTT. It specifies CASSQDGTVNTEAFF.

This chain uses TRBV28 with TRBJ1-1; TRBD1 might be the D (5 bases). Between the trimmed V and J ends, which lost 6 bases and 0 bases, there was a span of 8 bases. The CDR3 covers 13 residues. CDR1 is MDHEN and CDR2 is SYDVKM in the germline V gene. The DNA of the CDR3 is TGTGCCAGCAGCTTGACAGTGAACACTGAAGCTTTCTTT. Translating gives CASSLTVNTEAFF.

Turning to this clone: Distinct nucleotide sequences in the sample also encode this CDR3. The V call is TRBV5-1, the J call TRBJ2-5; 7 bases are shared with TRBD1. CDR1 and CDR2 from the germline V gene are SGHRS and YFSETQ. The CDR3 runs to 15 residues. V lost 0 bases to trimming and J lost 5 bases; unmatched junction nucleotides: 7. CDR3 protein: CASSLGDRDRETQYF. CDR3 sequence (DNA): TGCGCCAGCAGCTTGGGTGACAGGGATCGGGAGACCCAGTACTTC.

This clone came up a few times. The chain couples TRBV4-3 to TRBJ1-1; weak D call: TRBD1 (5 bases). The germline V and J ends were trimmed by 0 bases and 5 bases, with 10 bases remaining between them. The CDR3 is 14 amino acids. The germline CDR1 and CDR2 sequences are LGHNA and YSLEER. The CDR3 loop reads CASSQDFGGTEAFF. In DNA form, the CDR3 reads TGCGCCAGCAGCCAAGATTTTGGGGGGACTGAAGCTTTCTTT.

The chain employs TRBV2 and TRBJ2-3; 9 nucleotides align to TRBD1. V dropped 11 bases and J dropped 3; count of bases not matched to a gene: 9. This CDR3 comprises 14 residues. Germline values: CDR1 SNHLY, CDR2 FYNNEI. The CDR3 nucleotides read TGTGCCCTCCAGGACAGGGGTAAAACAGATACGCAGTATTTT. Translated: CALQDRGKTDTQYF.